This T cell receptor beta chain was recovered during a study of T-cell memory formation after mild COVID-19. General observations from the study: Those CD4+ clones that contracted were mainly in CM and EM (CD8+ ones in EMRA).

Comment on this clonotype: Its antigen is still unknown.

A 5'RACE reaction primed in the constant segment made cDNA libraries of TCR alpha and TCR beta, and these carried sample barcodes and UMIs. TCRdb re-called the 5' RACE reads with MiXCR, one entry per CDR3 protein. Of 120,000 to 150,000 distinct CDR3 sequences in the sample, approximately 6% were seen once. J was trimmed by 6 bases and V by 1 base; bases with no gene match: 8. Germline CDR1 MNHEY, CDR2 SMNVEV (reference sequence). CDR3 size: 16 residues. This receptor was taken from an adult woman who had mild COVID-19 (a few samples of this study predate the infection). Cell type and time point are not known. Sequenced: PBMCs or a T cell subset sorted from them (not recorded which). The V and J genes are TRBV27 and TRBJ1-5, with 8 bases identical to TRBD1. CDR3 in DNA: TGTGCCAGCAGTTTATATCTGGACAGGGTAGTTCAGCCCCAGCATTTT. Protein: CASSLYLDRVVQPQHF.